The 17 T cell receptor beta chains reported below all come from one sample, sequenced in a study of healthy donors' naive CD4 and CD8 T cells (dated by TCRdb to about 2015). Sequencing was carried out with a 454 GS FLX Titanium. TCR libraries were built from around 450 ng of total RNA with a previously published linear amplification protocol. TCRdb reprocessed the public reads (quality trimming at Q25 with fastp, clone calling with MiXCR) and kept in-frame beta chains. Every CDR3 protein is listed once, alongside the most common genes and DNA of its rows. Counted in this sample were approximately 180,000 distinct CDR3 sequences; about 76% of them appeared once. About 2.1% of the sample goes to the ten largest clones. The sequenced sample consisted of naive CD4+ and CD8+ T cells sorted from blood, pooled from several donors. The cell subset or site label of this sample denotes: FACS-sorted naive CD4+ (CD45RO-CD45RA+) and naive CD8+ (CD45RA+CD27bright) T cells. These receptors were collected from a pool of human donors in good health; the sample pools cells from several healthy donors.

J is TRBJ1-2 and V is TRBV19, with TRBD1 matching over 7 bases. Germline assignment: CDR1 LNHDA and CDR2 SQIVND (reference sequence). The V segment lost 6 bases and the J segment 3 bases; nucleotides outside the gene matches: 13. The CDR3 consists of 16 residues. CDR3 coding DNA: TGTGCCAGTAGCGAGGGACAGAGGAATTCGTACTATGGCTACACCTTC. It encodes CASSEGQRNSYYGYTF. The variable domain in full, with the rest retrieved from reference TRBV19 and TRBJ1-2, is DGGITQSPKYLFRKEGQNVTLSCEQNLNHDAMYWYRQDPGQGLRLIYYSQIVNDFQKGDIAEGYSVSREKKESFPLTVTSAQKNPTAFYLCASSEGQRNSYYGYTFGSGTRLTVV.

CDR3 sequence reads: CASSLTARNEQFF. The CDR3 region has the DNA TGTGCCAGCAGTTTAACCGCCCGCAATGAGCAGTTCTTC. The V and J genes are TRBV27 and TRBJ2-1; no definite D call. Germline V gives CDR1 MNHEY, CDR2 SMNVEV (reference sequence). The CDR3 runs to 13 residues. V lost 2 bases and J 6 bases, leaving 8 bases between the germline ends.

The chain recombines TRBV6-5 with TRBJ2-1, with a weak D call TRBD2 (5 bases). The CDR3 runs to 15 residues. Germline V CDR1 and CDR2: MNHEY, SVGAGI. Between the trimmed V and J ends, which lost 6 bases and 7 bases, there was a span of 19 bases. CDR3 coding DNA: TGTGCCAGCAGATACCCGGGAAGCAAGGTGAATGAGCAGTTCTTC. Its protein product is CASRYPGSKVNEQFF.

CDR3: CASSRRTTEAFF. DNA of the CDR3: TGTGCCAGCAGTCGTCGGACCACTGAAGCTTTCTTT. The rearrangement joins TRBV6-5 to TRBJ1-1; D ambiguous. Between the trimmed V and J ends, which lost 5 bases and 4 bases, there was a span of 8 bases. There are 12 residues in the CDR3. Germline V gene sequence: CDR1 MNHEY, CDR2 SVGAGI.

This clonotype was detected once. This chain uses TRBV30 with TRBJ1-1; D is unresolved. V was trimmed by 7 bases and J by 1 base, leaving 16 bases between them. This CDR3 spans 14 amino acids. Germline CDR1 GTSNPN, CDR2 SVGIG (reference sequence). The CDR3: CAYCALVANTEAFF. The CDR3 nucleotides read TGTGCCTATTGTGCGTTGGTGGCGAACACTGAAGCTTTCTTT.

V and J are TRBV24-1 and TRBJ2-1; D perhaps matches TRBD1 (5 bases). The germline V gene encodes CDR1 KGHDR and CDR2 SFDVKD. This CDR3 is built from 12 residues. The ends were cut back, 9 bases at V and 7 bases at J, with 12 bases in the middle. CDR3 nucleotides: TGTGCCACCGGGTGGGGCGCGAATGAGCAGTTCTTC. Translating it yields CATGWGANEQFF.

DNA of the CDR3: TGTGCCAGCAGTTACTCCCAGATCACTGAAGCTTTCTTT. This codes for CASSYSQITEAFF. This chain connects TRBV6-5 to TRBJ1-1; D remains unclear. The CDR3 has 13 residues. V was trimmed by 0 bases and J by 4 bases, leaving 6 bases between them. Germline CDR1 MNHEY, CDR2 SVGAGI.

V usage is TRBV10-3 and J usage is TRBJ2-1, with a tentative D call TRBD2 (6 bases). The V end was cut by 7 bases, the J end by 8 bases, with 15 bases between. This CDR3 has 13 amino acids. Germline CDR1 reads ENHRY; CDR2 reads SYGVKD. The CDR3 loop is CAITGDGYDEQFF. The CDR3 DNA reads as TGTGCCATCACGGGGGATGGATATGATGAGCAGTTCTTC.

The chain uses TRBV29-1 and TRBJ1-5, with TRBD1 identical over 9 bases. CDR1 and CDR2 (germline): SQVTM, ANQGSEA. There are 12 residues in the CDR3. Trimming at V came to 4 bases and at J to 5 bases, leaving 0 bases not matched to a gene. CDR3 protein: CSVGTGDQPQHF. The CDR3 nucleotides are TGCAGCGTTGGGACAGGGGATCAGCCCCAGCATTTT.

This chain connects TRBV27 to TRBJ2-3; D remains ambiguous. The CDR3 loop spans 14 amino acids. Trimming took 4 bases from V and 0 from J, leaving 8 bases between them. Per the germline V gene, CDR1 is MNHEY and CDR2 is SMNVEV (reference sequence). CDR3 loop: CASSSLWSTDTQYF. For the CDR3, the DNA is TGTGCCAGCAGTTCTCTTTGGAGCACAGATACGCAGTATTTT.

The V call is TRBV12-3 or TRBV12-4, the J call TRBJ2-2; tentatively, D is TRBD1 (5 bases). Trimming left V 8 bases short and J 7 bases short, with 11 bases between. This CDR3 region has 12 residues. CDR3 protein: CASGQGSGELFF. The CDR3 nucleotides read TGTGCCAGCGGACAAGGCAGCGGGGAGCTGTTTTTT.

V is TRBV6-2 or TRBV6-3 and J is TRBJ2-1; D unclear. CDR1 and CDR2 from the germline V gene are MNHEY and SVGEGT. Trimming left V 6 bases short and J 5 bases short, with 8 bases between. The CDR3 loop spans 12 amino acids. Here the CDR3 reads CASRALDNEQFF. CDR3 nucleotides: TGTGCCAGCAGGGCCCTCGACAATGAGCAGTTCTTC.

J is TRBJ2-3 and V is TRBV15; 10 positions agree with TRBD1. Germline loops: CDR1 LNHNV, CDR2 YYDKDF (reference sequence). CDR3 length: 14 amino acids. V lost 6 bases and J lost 6; bases outside the gene matches: 6. CDR3 in DNA: TGTGCCACCAGTTCCGGGACAGGGGCGGATACGCAGTATTTT. This encodes CATSSGTGADTQYF. The full variable domain, rest sourced from reference TRBV15 and TRBJ2-3, is DAMVIQNPRYQVTQFGKPVTLSCSQTLNHNVMYWYQQKSSQAPKLLFHYYDKDFNNEADTPDNFQSRRPNTSFCFLDIRSPGLGDTAMYLCATSSGTGADTQYFGPGTRLTVL.

The rearrangement joins TRBV6-5 to TRBJ2-1; 8 positions agree with TRBD2. Losses at the gene ends were 5 bases for V and 0 bases for J; bases not matched to a gene: 6. This CDR3 comprises 16 residues. Looked up from germline, CDR1 is MNHEY and CDR2 is SVGAGI. CDR3 amino acids: CASSHTSGSSYNEQFF. For the CDR3, the DNA is TGTGCCAGCAGTCACACTAGCGGCAGCTCCTACAATGAGCAGTTCTTC.

This clonotype was detected once. This rearrangement joins TRBV30 to TRBJ1-6; weak D call: TRBD1 (5 bases). The germline V gene encodes CDR1 GTSNPN and CDR2 SVGIG (reference sequence). The CDR3 runs 14 residues. The V and J ends lost 3 bases and 9 bases respectively, with 15 bases between them. Here the CDR3 DNA reads TGTGCCTGGAGCTTGGGGCAGGGTCTTTCACCCCTCCACTTT. Translating gives CAWSLGQGLSPLHF.

The genes are TRBV18 and TRBJ1-2; 7 bases map to TRBD1. The CDR3 length is 13 residues. V shed 8 bases, J shed 8 bases, and the junction held 11 bases outside the gene matches. Germline CDR1 is KGHSH and CDR2 is LQKENI. CDR3 sequence (DNA): TGTGCCAGCAGCAACGACAGGGTACGGGGCTACACCTTC. This encodes CASSNDRVRGYTF.

The J gene is TRBJ2-2, the V gene TRBV29-1; unclear D gene. Germline V CDR1 and CDR2: SQVTM, ANQGSEA. The CDR3 contains 11 residues. Trimming cost V 4 bases and J 1 base, with 1 base left between them. In nucleotides, the CDR3 is TGCAGCGTTGGGAACACCGGGGAGCTGTTTTTT. As protein: CSVGNTGELFF.